This record covers a single T cell receptor beta chain. Which antigen it targets is not known. No base qualities exist here, and no much larger clone lies one base off it. The data belong to a study of blood T cell repertoires in COVID-19 (dated by TCRdb to 2020 to 2022). Some background on the complete study: Samples from collaborators originated in the United States, Italy and Spain and spanned both the acute and convalescent phases of COVID-19. The prospective study material was composed of cDNA or gDNA derived from T cells, B-cell-depleted T cells, or PBMCs. Subjects who had been exposed to COVID-19, were actively infected with it, or had recovered from it provided the deeply sampled blood TCRbeta repertoires that made up the dataset. The repertoires were released in a freely available public database meant as a resource for research on the immune response to SARS-CoV-2. The samples were drawn from the first 160 participants of the ongoing ImmuneRACE study and from 950 to 1,500 subjects provided by 6 global collaborators. The sample metadata nearly always contained a de-identified subject ID, COVID-19 status, age in years and sex. Where HLA class I and class II types were available, the types were taken from metadata supplied by the sample provider, not from assay-based typing.

TCRbeta CDR3 regions were amplified from genomic DNA using the immunoSEQ Assay, a bias-controlled multiplex PCR. On the authors' methods: Within the assay, amplification of reference gene primers was used to estimate how many nucleated cells each sample contained. To quantify the absolute abundance of each unique TCRbeta CDR3 rearrangement, sequence reads were collapsed and filtered. For each sample, productive Simpson clonality was calculated as the square root of Simpson's diversity index across productive rearrangements. TCRdb took over this immuneACCESS table, retaining in-frame rearrangements with V and J assigned. Such tables are incomplete; in checked studies, under half of the missing clones stem from an unresolved V gene, and the remainder is unexplained. V, J and clone size reflect that table, while D and trimming were determined from the DNA. A total of approximately 150,000 clones appear in this sample, more than 70% of them only once. Together, the top ten hold around a sixth of the sample.

In the prospective study, participants were roughly 18 to 100 years old, resided in fewer than 25 geographic areas of the United States, and were enrolled through a virtual design. Cohort assignment in the prospective study relied on participant-reported clinical history from a screening survey and a study questionnaire. For ImmuneRACE Cohort 3, a participant was defined as recovered based on two consecutive negative NP/OP PCR tests, clearance by a healthcare professional, or resolution of symptoms. Mobile phlebotomists in the prospective study collected whole blood, serum and a nasopharyngeal or oropharyngeal swab from every participant. Prospective study participants could optionally give additional blood draws and questionnaires over an approximately two-month period. Before DNA extraction, prospective study blood samples were shipped either frozen or at room temperature. From the cysteine through the phenylalanine, the CDR3 covers 16 amino acids. The DNA shown is the 48-base CDR3, in frame from base 1. In the germline V gene, CDR1 corresponds to SGHTA and CDR2 to FQGNSA. Here V drops 0 bases and J drops 2 bases, and the junction holds 5 bases not matched to any gene.

Paper-wide results and their limitations: The amount of clinical and demographic metadata varied by source and participant and was provided uncurated.

The receptor was derived from a man aged 55 to 69 who had recovered from COVID-19. The sequenced sample consisted of PBMCs or T cells enriched from blood (not recorded which). The receptor chain draws on TRBV7-2 and TRBJ2-7; 9 bases in between match TRBD2. Here is the DNA: TGTGCCAGCAGCTTAGCGAGCGGGAGGACAGCCTACGAGCAGTACTTC. This sequence encodes CASSLASGRTAYEQYF.